This passage covers 8 T cell receptor beta chains from one sample sequenced in a study of human T cells and chemical hapten exposure. Time point: pre-sensitization, week 0. As for treatment: therapeutic diphenylcyclopropenone sensitization with weekly scalp DPC. TCRdb used MiXCR to reprocess the RACE reads, holding one entry per CDR3 protein. The sample holds more than 100,000 distinct CDR3 sequences, approximately 13% seen once. Here the sequenced sample was whole blood, taken in connection with sensitization to the hapten diphenylcyclopropenone (DPC). The receptors were sampled from a woman aged 18-29 years with alopecia areata. Some clones in this sample may be carry-over from other donors' samples.

The chain combines TRBV18 with TRBJ1-5; no firm D call. V lost 1 base to trimming and J lost 4 bases, with 5 bases between them. CDR3 length equals 13 residues. Looked up from germline, CDR1 is KGHSH and CDR2 is LQKENI. The CDR3 coding sequence is TGTGCCAGCTCACCACAATCAAATCAGCCCCAGCATTTT. Translation: CASSPQSNQPQHF.

In its sample, this clonotype was seen a few times. The V gene is TRBV2, the J gene TRBJ2-1; the D is unclear. This CDR3 contains 18 residues. With 2 bases removed from V and 5 bases from J, the gap between germline ends came to 22 bases. The germline V gene has CDR1 SNHLY and CDR2 FYNNEI. CDR3 sequence reads: CASSETSERNWGNNEQFF. The CDR3 DNA reads TGTGCCAGCAGTGAAACCTCCGAGAGAAACTGGGGTAACAATGAGCAGTTCTTC.

This clonotype was observed a handful of times. The chain uses TRBV7-2 and TRBJ1-6; D is possibly TRBD1 (6 bases). CDR1 SGHTA and CDR2 FQGNSA come from the germline V gene. Deletions cut 5 bases from V and 9 bases from J, with 20 bases between. There are 16 residues in the CDR3. Here the CDR3 reads CASSGLTGRRVSPLHF. Written as DNA, the CDR3 is TGTGCCAGCAGCGGACTGACAGGCAGAAGGGTTTCACCCCTCCACTTT.

This clonotype has a count of ten or more. The chain employs TRBV11-2 and TRBJ2-5; 13 positions agree with TRBD2. The V and J ends lost 1 base and 2 bases, in that order; junction bases with no gene match: 1. This CDR3 is 16 amino acids long. CDR1 is SGHAT and CDR2 is FQNNGV in the germline V gene. CDR3: CASSLGTSGGQETQYF. The CDR3, as DNA: TGTGCCAGCAGCTTAGGGACTAGCGGGGGTCAAGAGACCCAGTACTTC.

The chain carries TRBV4-2 and TRBJ2-7; TRBD2 aligns across 10 bases. Trimming at V came to 3 bases and at J to 2 bases, leaving 4 bases not matched to a gene. Germline V CDR1 and CDR2: LGHNA, YNFKEQ. This CDR3 comprises 15 residues. The CDR3 DNA sequence: TGTGCCAGCAGCCAGGCTAGCGGGGGCACCTACGAGCAGTACTTC. It yields the protein CASSQASGGTYEQYF.

This clonotype was seen at least ten times. The chain is built from TRBV7-2 and TRBJ2-5; D is perhaps TRBD2 (6 bases). CDR1 and CDR2 from the germline V gene are SGHTA and FQGNSA. This CDR3 spans 14 amino acids. Trimming pared 4 bases from V and 4 bases from J, leaving 13 bases between. CDR3 in amino acids: CASSSRLGGETQYF. In nucleotides, the CDR3 is TGTGCCAGCAGCTCCAGACTAGGAGGAGAGACCCAGTACTTC.

The chain couples TRBV7-2 to TRBJ2-1, with 14 bases fitting TRBD2. Germline trimming cut 3 bases from V and 9 bases from J; bases unmatched to any gene: 4. The CDR3 has 15 residues. In germline, CDR1 is SGHTA, CDR2 FQGNSA. The CDR3 loop reads CASSFGLAGGAEQFF. The CDR3 DNA sequence: TGTGCCAGCAGCTTCGGACTAGCGGGGGGTGCTGAGCAGTTCTTC.

This clonotype has just a few counts. The CDR3 loop reads CSARVPTSGGGDTQYF. The CDR3 coding sequence is TGCAGTGCTAGGGTACCAACTAGCGGGGGAGGGGATACGCAGTATTTT. The rearrangement links TRBV20-1 to TRBJ2-3, with 11 bases fitting TRBD2. The CDR3 runs to 16 residues. Germline V CDR1 and CDR2: DFQATT, SNEGSKA (reference sequence). V lost 3 bases to trimming and J lost 6 bases; unmatched junction nucleotides: 11.